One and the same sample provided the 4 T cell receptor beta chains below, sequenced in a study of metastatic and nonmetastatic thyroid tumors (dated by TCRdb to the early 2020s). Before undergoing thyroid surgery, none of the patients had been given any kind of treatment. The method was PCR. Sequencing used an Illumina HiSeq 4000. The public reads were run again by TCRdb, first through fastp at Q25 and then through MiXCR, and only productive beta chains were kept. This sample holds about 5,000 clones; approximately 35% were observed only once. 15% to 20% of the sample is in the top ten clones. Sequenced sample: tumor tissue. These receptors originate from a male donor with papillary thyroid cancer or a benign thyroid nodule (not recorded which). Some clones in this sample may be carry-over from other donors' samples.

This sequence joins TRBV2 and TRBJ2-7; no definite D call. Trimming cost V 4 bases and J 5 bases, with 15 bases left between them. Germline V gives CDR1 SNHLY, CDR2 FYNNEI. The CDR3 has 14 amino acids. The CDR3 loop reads CASSVPPKTHEQYF. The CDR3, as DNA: TGTGCCAGCAGTGTCCCACCAAAGACCCACGAGCAGTACTTC.

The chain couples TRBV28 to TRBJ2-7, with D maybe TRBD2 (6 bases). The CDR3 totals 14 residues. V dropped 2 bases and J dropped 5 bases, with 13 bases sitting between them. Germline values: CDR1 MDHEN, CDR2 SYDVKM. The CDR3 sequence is CASSLVEGRNEQYF. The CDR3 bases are TGTGCCAGCAGTTTAGTGGAGGGAAGGAACGAGCAGTACTTC.

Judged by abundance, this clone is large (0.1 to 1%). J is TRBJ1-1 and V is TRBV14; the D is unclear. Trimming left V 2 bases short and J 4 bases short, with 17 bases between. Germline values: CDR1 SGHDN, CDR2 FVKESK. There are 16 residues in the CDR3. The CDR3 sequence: CASSQYLVVGSTEAFF. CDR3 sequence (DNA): TGTGCCAGCAGCCAATACCTCGTGGTGGGGAGCACTGAAGCTTTCTTT.

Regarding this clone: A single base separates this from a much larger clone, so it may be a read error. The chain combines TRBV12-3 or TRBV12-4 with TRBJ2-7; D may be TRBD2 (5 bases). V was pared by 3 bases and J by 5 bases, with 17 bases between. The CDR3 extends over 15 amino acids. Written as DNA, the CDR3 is TGTGCCAGCAGTTTGATGGGCGGGCCTGGGGACGAGCAGTACTTC. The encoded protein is CASSLMGGPGDEQYF.